This entry is about one T cell receptor (beta chain). Its specificity is not known. These data originate in a study of CD8+ T cells in alopecia areata. As for the study in general: Dosing with tofacitinib proceeded for 6 to 18 months, followed by 6 months off drug.

Study-level points and caveats: Links between baseline CD8+ expansion and response need larger treated cohorts.

Specified treatment: oral pan-JAK inhibitor, 5-10 mg twice daily. Collected material from alopecia areata patients comprised lesional scalp punch biopsies and peripheral blood. Isolated RNA was reverse transcribed into cDNA used as the sequencing template. TCRdb's table, derived via immunoSEQ multiplex PCR, lists solely in-frame clones and lacks some. This sample has some 5,400 clones, with roughly two thirds found just once. Between the trimmed V and J ends, which lost 8 bases and 4 bases, there was a span of 15 bases. CDR1 and CDR2 from the germline V gene are MNHEY and SVGAGI. CDR3 length equals 14 residues.

This receptor was obtained from a human donor with alopecia areata. This material consisted of skin, taken at week 24, from a patient treated with tofacitinib. This chain connects TRBV6-5 to TRBJ1-5; TRBD1 might be the D (5 bases). In DNA form, the CDR3 reads TGTGCCAGCGGTTGGGGGACCGTGAATCAGCCCCAGCATTTT. It specifies CASGWGTVNQPQHF.